The clone carrying this TCR beta chain was detected many times. What it binds is not known. These data originate in a study of molecular identifiers for immune sequencing clone quantification. Study-wide background: Sequencing covered four of five parts into which replicate RNA from about 20,000 or 100,000 naive CD8 cells was split.

One entry per CDR3 protein results from TCRdb running MiXCR on the PCR reads. The sample has about 640,000 distinct CDR3 sequences, approximately 20% seen once. Findings and caveats of the study: Clones above 20 RNA copies contained over 98% of effector molecules but under 1% of naive ones.

The CDR3 has 13 residues. In germline, CDR1 is SEHNR, CDR2 FQNEAQ (reference sequence). With 5 bases removed from V and 3 bases from J, the gap between germline ends came to 11 bases. When naive CD8 T cells were sorted, they were gated as CD8+CD4-CCR7+CD45RA+. The chain recombines TRBV7-9 with TRBJ2-7, with a possible D match to TRBD1 (6 bases). This receptor was taken from a human donor in good health. Some libraries in this study had Jurkat cell RNA spiked in. The material sequenced was naive CD8+ T cells from blood, with Jurkat cell RNA spiked in. Subset described: FACS-sorted CD8+CD4-CCR7+CD45RA+ naive T cells. The CDR3 DNA sequence: TGTGCCAGCAGCCCGGGACACTTCTACGAGCAGTACTTC. As protein: CASSPGHFYEQYF.